Listed below are T cell receptor beta chains from one sample, sequenced in a study of blood T cell repertoires in COVID-19. Libraries were prepared by immunoSEQ multiplex PCR; TCRdb keeps only in-frame clonotypes and omits some of them. The sample records roughly 150,000 clones, around 80% being singletons. Material: peripheral blood. These receptor sequences come from a man between 60 and 75 years old with acute or convalescent COVID-19. Both conserved end residues are part of each CDR3. A D gene is named only where the DNA matches it firmly. Clone size is given for some rows only: seen once, a few or many times, or a class if the clone is expanded.

j_call v_call d_call clone_size cdr3_aa cdr3_nt
TRBJ2-4 TRBV20-1 TRBD2 NA CSASTGTSGAKNIQYF TGCAGTGCTAGTACCGGGACTAGCGGTGCCAAAAACATTCAGTACTTC
TRBJ1-2 TRBV6-1 NA NA CASSEKYRYGYTF TGTGCCAGCAGTGAAAAGTATCGGTATGGCTACACCTTC
TRBJ2-1 TRBV24-1 TRBD1 NA CATSDSALTGNNEQFF TGTGCCACCAGTGATTCGGCCCTGACAGGGAACAATGAGCAGTTCTTC
TRBJ1-2 TRBV12-3/TRBV12-4 NA NA CASSGGLGYGYTF TGTGCCAGCAGCGGCGGTCTGGGCTATGGCTACACCTTC
TRBJ2-1 TRBV2 NA once CASSEVEPVAFF TGTGCCAGCAGTGAAGTAGAGCCCGTCGCTTTCTTC
TRBJ2-1 TRBV5-1 NA few CASSISGSYNEQFF TGCGCCAGCAGTATTAGCGGTTCCTACAATGAGCAGTTCTTC
TRBJ2-3 TRBV19 NA NA CASSIALWASTDTQYF TGTGCCAGTAGTATAGCCCTATGGGCTAGCACAGATACGCAGTATTTT
TRBJ2-1 TRBV2 NA once CASTWDIGHEQFF TGTGCCAGCACCTGGGACATTGGGCATGAGCAGTTCTTC
TRBJ2-1 TRBV24-1 NA few CATSDLLAPFPNEQFF TGTGCCACCAGTGATTTGCTGGCACCCTTCCCCAATGAGCAGTTCTTC
TRBJ2-7 TRBV6-5 TRBD2 NA CASRLGLVYYEQYF TGTGCCAGCAGACTTGGACTAGTTTACTACGAGCAGTACTTC
TRBJ2-7 TRBV19 NA once CASSEQGALNEQYF TGTGCCAGTAGTGAACAGGGAGCGCTAAACGAGCAGTACTTC
TRBJ2-7 TRBV5-4 TRBD2 NA CASSPPLGGGRSLEQYF TGTGCCAGCAGCCCCCCCCTCGGGGGCGGGAGGTCCTTAGAGCAGTACTTC
TRBJ2-7 TRBV7-6 NA NA CASSLTESSYEQYF TGTGCCAGCAGCTTAACGGAGAGCTCCTACGAGCAGTACTTC
TRBJ2-1 TRBV7-9 NA NA CASSLAGGGEQFF TGTGCCAGCAGCTTAGCGGGCGGCGGGGAGCAGTTCTTC
TRBJ1-2 TRBV25-1 NA NA CASSEGGGSHYGYTF TGTGCCAGCAGTGAAGGTGGGGGGAGCCACTATGGCTACACCTTC
TRBJ2-7 TRBV10-3 NA NA CAISEFFSTGVSYEQYF TGTGCCATCAGTGAGTTCTTTTCGACAGGCGTCTCCTACGAGCAGTACTTC
TRBJ2-2 TRBV6-1 TRBD2 NA CASSETGGRELFF TGTGCCAGCAGTGAGACGGGGGGGAGGGAGCTGTTTTTT
TRBJ2-1 TRBV4-1 TRBD2 NA CASSQDHRTSGRARIDEQFF TGCGCCAGCAGCCAAGATCATAGGACTAGCGGGAGGGCCCGGATCGATGAGCAGTTCTTC
TRBJ2-7 TRBV19 NA NA CASSARGDEQYF TGTGCCAGTAGTGCCAGGGGTGATGAGCAGTACTTC
TRBJ2-7 TRBV5-6 TRBD1 NA CASSYFSGTGGYEQYF TGTGCCAGCAGCTACTTTTCCGGGACAGGGGGCTACGAGCAGTACTTC
TRBJ1-1 TRBV6-5 NA NA CASSYSQTLNTEAFF TGTGCCAGCAGTTACAGCCAGACACTGAACACTGAAGCTTTCTTT
TRBJ2-5 TRBV5-1 NA few CASSLGQRQETQYF TGCGCCAGCAGCTTGGGACAGCGACAAGAGACCCAGTACTTC
TRBJ2-5 TRBV7-6 TRBD2 few CASSLVRLALETQYF TGTGCCAGCAGCTTAGTTAGACTAGCTCTGGAGACCCAGTACTTC
TRBJ1-2 TRBV19 TRBD1 few CASSVRTGGSNYGYTF TGTGCCAGTAGTGTCCGGACAGGGGGCAGTAACTATGGCTACACCTTC
TRBJ2-7 TRBV28 TRBD2 NA CASREDFSSYEQYF TGTGCCTCTCGGGAGGACTTCAGCTCCTACGAGCAGTACTTC
TRBJ2-7 TRBV9 NA many CASSVTPTGIAEQYF TGTGCCAGCAGCGTAACCCCAACAGGTATAGCCGAGCAGTACTTC
TRBJ2-3 TRBV19 TRBD2 NA CASRDGGGRYTQYF TGTGCCAGTAGGGACGGCGGCGGGAGGTATACGCAGTATTTT
TRBJ2-4 TRBV15 NA NA CATSRPGGAKNIQYF TGTGCCACCAGCAGACCTGGGGGGGCCAAAAACATTCAGTACTTC
TRBJ2-1 TRBV3-1/TRBV3-2 NA once CASSIRVNEQFF TGTGCCAGCAGCATCAGGGTAAATGAGCAGTTCTTC
TRBJ2-3 TRBV27 TRBD1 NA CASSPGQGASDTQYF TGTGCCAGCAGCCCTGGACAGGGGGCATCAGATACGCAGTATTTT
TRBJ2-1 TRBV6-6 NA NA CASTLGAAVYNEQFF TGTGCCAGCACCCTGGGGGCGGCGGTCTACAATGAGCAGTTCTTC
TRBJ2-1 TRBV5-1 TRBD1 NA CASSQGTGGNEQFF TGCGCCAGCAGCCAAGGGACAGGGGGCAATGAGCAGTTCTTC
TRBJ2-3 TRBV7-9 NA NA CASSPSDRAERAQYF TGTGCCAGCAGCCCCTCTGACCGAGCAGAGAGGGCGCAGTATTTT
TRBJ2-1 TRBV5-4 TRBD1 NA CASSLVGAGGNEQFF TGTGCCAGCAGCTTGGTGGGGGCAGGGGGCAATGAGCAGTTCTTC
TRBJ1-2 TRBV11-2 TRBD1 few CASSERQGGYTF TGTGCCAGCAGCGAAAGACAGGGAGGCTACACCTTC
TRBJ2-5 TRBV2 NA NA CASNVRGETQYF TGTGCCAGCAACGTTAGAGGAGAGACCCAGTACTTC
TRBJ2-5 TRBV18 TRBD1 NA CASSPPNRGLETQYF TGTGCCAGCTCACCACCGAACAGGGGGCTGGAGACCCAGTACTTC
TRBJ2-5 TRBV18 TRBD2 NA CASSPLDSGSPTETQYF TGTGCCAGCTCACCCTTGGATAGCGGGAGTCCCACGGAGACCCAGTACTTC
TRBJ2-1 TRBV2 TRBD2 NA CASRGSGSNGEQFF TGTGCCAGCAGGGGTAGCGGGAGTAATGGTGAGCAGTTCTTC
TRBJ1-4 TRBV6-5 NA few CASKESTNEKLFF TGTGCCAGCAAGGAGTCAACTAATGAAAAACTGTTTTTT
TRBJ2-7 TRBV27 TRBD2 NA CASSFGLADLYEQYF TGTGCCAGCAGTTTCGGACTAGCGGACCTCTACGAGCAGTACTTC
TRBJ2-7 TRBV29-1 TRBD1 NA CSVTGRNEQYF TGCAGCGTGACAGGGCGCAACGAGCAGTACTTC